These 16 T cell receptor beta chains originate from one sample sequenced in a study of human T cells and chemical hapten exposure. Time point given: patch test 1, 2 weeks after DPC sensitization. The sample's treatment: therapeutic diphenylcyclopropenone sensitization with weekly scalp DPC. One entry per CDR3 protein results from TCRdb running MiXCR on the RACE reads. The table records some 91,000 distinct CDR3 sequences, 9.5% to 15% of them present only once. This specimen consisted of whole blood, obtained in connection with sensitization to the hapten diphenylcyclopropenone (DPC). All receptors come from a woman between 40 and 50 years old with alopecia areata. Some clones in this sample may be carry-over from other donors' samples.

This clonotype was observed a handful of times. This sequence joins TRBV20-1 and TRBJ1-1, with TRBD1 matching over 8 bases. Trimming cost V 5 bases and J 3 bases; bases outside gene matches: 5. Germline V gene data show CDR1 as DFQATT and CDR2 as SNEGSKA (reference sequence). The CDR3 runs 13 residues. The CDR3 coding sequence is TGCAGTGCTTGGCCAGGGGGCCACACTGAAGCTTTCTTT. The encoded protein is CSAWPGGHTEAFF.

This chain connects TRBV6-2 or TRBV6-3 to TRBJ1-5; the match to TRBD1 covers 9 bases. Germline V lookup: CDR1 MNHEY, CDR2 SVGEGT. V lost 5 bases to trimming and J lost 7 bases; unmatched junction nucleotides: 12. The CDR3 covers 16 residues. For the CDR3, the DNA is TGTGCCAGCAGTACCCCGGGACAGGGAGAACGGCAGCCCCAGCATTTT. Its translation is CASSTPGQGERQPQHF.

This chain joins TRBV19 and TRBJ1-1; D not resolved. The V end was cut by 2 bases, the J end by 4 bases, with 11 bases between. The germline gives CDR1 LNHDA, CDR2 SQIVND (reference sequence). This CDR3 has 14 amino acids. CDR3 nucleotide sequence: TGTGCCAGTAGTATATCCGGACGGAGCACTGAAGCTTTCTTT. Amino acids: CASSISGRSTEAFF.

This clonotype has more than one count but fewer than ten. The rearrangement uses TRBV15 and TRBJ1-4; no clear D gene. Trimming shortened V by 0 bases and J by 7 bases, and 12 bases separated the two germline ends. The CDR3 is made up of 15 amino acids. Germline loops: CDR1 LNHNV, CDR2 YYDKDF (reference sequence). For the CDR3, the DNA is TGTGCCACCAGCAGAGATCACAGTACCATTGAAAAACTGTTTTTT. Encoded protein: CATSRDHSTIEKLFF.

This clonotype was seen ten or more times. This rearrangement joins TRBV2 to TRBJ2-7; 9 positions match TRBD1. The trim removed 6 bases at V and 6 bases at J, leaving 9 bases unmatched. The CDR3 has 14 amino acids. Germline CDR1 reads SNHLY; CDR2 reads FYNNEI. CDR3 sequence (DNA): TGTGCCAGCAGCCTTGGACAGGGGCTACGCGAGCAGTACTTC. Residues: CASSLGQGLREQYF.

The CDR3 protein is CASSGHEGGTEAFF. CDR3 nucleotides: TGTGCCAGCAGTGGGCACGAGGGGGGAACTGAAGCTTTCTTT. The chain carries TRBV6-1 and TRBJ1-1, with a weak D call TRBD1 (6 bases). Per germline, CDR1 MNHNS and CDR2 SASEGT. The CDR3 has 14 amino acids. V dropped 4 bases and J dropped 5 bases, with 14 bases sitting between them.

This clonotype was detected a few times. The gene calls are TRBV5-1 and TRBJ1-1, with unresolved D. Germline V gives CDR1 SGHRS, CDR2 YFSETQ. This CDR3 has 15 amino acids. V was trimmed by 2 bases and J by 1 base, leaving 12 bases between them. The CDR3 loop reads CASSFLGVQNTEAFF. The CDR3, as DNA: TGCGCCAGCAGCTTTCTCGGGGTTCAGAACACTGAAGCTTTCTTT. The complete variable domain, with remaining parts taken from reference TRBV5-1 and TRBJ1-1, reads KAGVTQTPRYLIKTRGQQVTLSCSPISGHRSVSWYQQTPGQGLQFLFEYFSETQRNKGNFPGRFSGRQFSNSRSEMNVSTLELGDSALYLCASSFLGVQNTEAFFGQGTRLTVV.

This clonotype has just a few counts. The V and J genes are TRBV24-1 and TRBJ1-2; the D is unclear. The CDR3 extends over 15 amino acids. V lost 3 bases, J lost 2 bases, and 12 bases lay in between. Looked up from germline, CDR1 is KGHDR and CDR2 is SFDVKD. The DNA of the CDR3 is TGTGCCACCAGTGATGCCCTGGGGATCAACTATGGCTACACCTTC. As protein: CATSDALGINYGYTF.

The chain uses TRBV6-2 or TRBV6-3 and TRBJ2-2, with D possibly TRBD2 on 5 matching bases. There are 16 residues in the CDR3. V dropped 4 bases and J dropped 1 base, with 13 bases sitting between them. CDR1 is MNHEY and CDR2 is SVGEGT in the germline V gene. The CDR3 DNA reads TGTGCCAGCAGTTTTTTCGGGATCGGGAACACCGGGGAGCTGTTTTTT. Translated, it gives CASSFFGIGNTGELFF.

This clonotype was found a few times. The rearrangement links TRBV6-5 to TRBJ1-2, with D tentatively TRBD1 (6 bases). Germline V gene sequence: CDR1 MNHEY, CDR2 SVGAGI. The CDR3 contains 13 residues. Trimming took off 5 bases at V and 4 bases at J, with 11 bases between the two ends. CDR3 in amino acids: CASSIQGFYGYTF. For the CDR3, the DNA is TGTGCCAGCAGTATCCAGGGGTTCTATGGCTACACCTTC.

J is TRBJ2-7 and V is TRBV20-1; 9 nucleotides agree with TRBD2. Unmatched junction bases numbered 9, after V lost 3 bases and J lost 6 bases. From germline, CDR1 is DFQATT and CDR2 SNEGSKA (reference sequence). There are 14 residues in the CDR3. Written as DNA, the CDR3 is TGCAGTGCTAGGACTAGCGGCCCCTCGTCCGAGCAGTACTTC. Translated: CSARTSGPSSEQYF.

This clonotype has just a few counts. The chain is built from TRBV6-2 or TRBV6-3 and TRBJ2-7; 7 nucleotides line up with TRBD2. J was trimmed by 4 bases and V by 8 bases; bases with no gene match: 5. The CDR3 is 12 residues long. From germline, CDR1 is MNHEY and CDR2 SVGEGT. The CDR3 protein is CASGEGRYEQYF. The DNA of the CDR3 is TGTGCCAGCGGGGAGGGCCGTTACGAGCAGTACTTC.

The J gene is TRBJ2-4, the V gene TRBV28; D gene unclear. Germline assignment: CDR1 MDHEN and CDR2 SYDVKM. V was cut by 5 bases and J by 7 bases, with 9 bases left in between. The CDR3 extends over 12 amino acids. In DNA, the CDR3 is TGTGCCAGCAGTGACTCGCCTAACATTCAGTACTTC. It encodes CASSDSPNIQYF.

This clonotype was observed a few times. This chain uses TRBV4-2 with TRBJ2-2, with 14 bases fitting TRBD2. V lost 0 bases, J lost 3 bases, and 6 bases stayed unmatched. The CDR3 has 19 amino acids. Germline CDR1 is LGHNA and CDR2 is YNFKEQ. The CDR3 reads CASSQDGTSGRGDTGELFF. CDR3 DNA: TGTGCCAGCAGCCAAGATGGGACTAGCGGGAGAGGGGACACCGGGGAGCTGTTTTTT.

The chain joins TRBV7-9 to TRBJ1-5, with 7 bases lining up with TRBD1. Germline values: CDR1 SEHNR, CDR2 FQNEAQ (reference sequence). The J segment lost 6 bases and the V segment lost 4 bases, leaving 6 bases of the junction unmatched. The CDR3 has 14 amino acids. The CDR3 DNA is TGTGCCAGCAGCTCTGACAGGGCGGGTCAGCCCCAGCATTTT. Protein product: CASSSDRAGQPQHF.

This chain uses TRBV20-1 with TRBJ2-3; 7 bases fit TRBD2. This CDR3 has 15 residues. Losses at the gene ends were 3 bases for V and 4 bases for J; bases not matched to a gene: 10. Germline CDR1 is DFQATT and CDR2 is SNEGSKA (reference sequence). The CDR3 sequence: CSASRLASPPDTQYF. The CDR3, as DNA: TGCAGTGCTAGCAGACTAGCCTCCCCCCCAGATACGCAGTATTTT.